This is a list of T cell receptor beta chains from one sample in a study of T cells expressing NK-cell markers. TCRdb reanalyzed the 5' RACE reads, giving one entry per CDR3 protein sequence and no DNA. The repertoire table contains 400,000 or so distinct CDR3 sequences. Sequenced material: blood T cells: a sorted CD56 or NKG2C T cell subset, CD4+ or CD8+ T cells, or bulk PBMC T cells (not recorded which). The receptors come from a woman aged 45-65 years in good health. The CDR3 runs from the conserved cysteine through the conserved F or W.

j_call: TRBJ2-2
v_call: TRBV4-2
cdr3_aa: CASSQGGWAGELFF

j_call: TRBJ2-3
v_call: TRBV7-3
cdr3_aa: CASSLMSPTDTQYF

j_call: TRBJ2-5
v_call: TRBV6-5
cdr3_aa: CASSRREKETQYF

j_call: TRBJ2-2
v_call: TRBV7-8
cdr3_aa: CASSSVKNLQGANTGELFF

j_call: TRBJ1-6
v_call: TRBV9
cdr3_aa: CASSVKGADGSPLHF

j_call: TRBJ1-5
v_call: TRBV20-1
cdr3_aa: CSVMTGTGGYSNQPQHF

j_call: TRBJ1-3
v_call: TRBV3-1
cdr3_aa: CASSRQTGRGAGNTIYF

j_call: TRBJ2-5
v_call: TRBV14
cdr3_aa: CASSQPTGTQYF

j_call: TRBJ2-1
v_call: TRBV7-3
cdr3_aa: CASSLAAGLNEQFF

j_call: TRBJ2-5
v_call: TRBV29-1
cdr3_aa: CSVLKRRETQYF

j_call: TRBJ2-4
v_call: TRBV27
cdr3_aa: CASIGLAGGIGKNIQYF

j_call: TRBJ2-5
v_call: TRBV29-1
cdr3_aa: CSVLGGLAGGETQYF

j_call: TRBJ2-1
v_call: TRBV25-1
cdr3_aa: CASKGLADNEQFF

j_call: TRBJ1-1
v_call: TRBV12-3/TRBV12-4
cdr3_aa: CASSQKSRRTEAFF

j_call: TRBJ2-1
v_call: TRBV20-1
cdr3_aa: CSASLDASGMYNEQFF

j_call: TRBJ2-2
v_call: TRBV20-1
cdr3_aa: CSARAAGGELFF

j_call: TRBJ2-2
v_call: TRBV6-5
cdr3_aa: CASSRRTLASSTGELFF

j_call: TRBJ2-1
v_call: TRBV20-1
cdr3_aa: CSASDLFSYNEQFF

j_call: TRBJ2-1
v_call: TRBV7-2
cdr3_aa: CASGPDPYNEQFF

j_call: TRBJ1-1
v_call: TRBV12-3/TRBV12-4
cdr3_aa: CASSFGVPGEAFF

j_call: TRBJ1-1
v_call: TRBV20-1
cdr3_aa: CSARVRGITEAFF

j_call: TRBJ1-2
v_call: TRBV12-3/TRBV12-4
cdr3_aa: CASSLRRVVRYEGYTF

j_call: TRBJ2-3
v_call: TRBV29-1
cdr3_aa: CSVSSPLTDTQYF

j_call: TRBJ2-3
v_call: TRBV20-1
cdr3_aa: CSAGRSVGGTDTQYF

j_call: TRBJ1-1
v_call: TRBV12-3/TRBV12-4
cdr3_aa: CASRQAANTEAFF

j_call: TRBJ1-1
v_call: TRBV7-6
cdr3_aa: CASSLQGTTEAFF

j_call: TRBJ2-1
v_call: TRBV6-5
cdr3_aa: CASSRGPPGTSYNEQFF

j_call: TRBJ2-5
v_call: TRBV3-1
cdr3_aa: CASSQGPIGSQYF

j_call: TRBJ2-7
v_call: TRBV12-3/TRBV12-4
cdr3_aa: CASSFLGTGYEQYF

j_call: TRBJ2-2
v_call: TRBV3-1
cdr3_aa: CASSRRVGRGTGELFF

j_call: TRBJ1-1
v_call: TRBV6-1
cdr3_aa: CASSEQRTGGTEAFF

j_call: TRBJ1-6
v_call: TRBV5-1
cdr3_aa: CASSLKPTGTNSPLHF

j_call: TRBJ1-4
v_call: TRBV2
cdr3_aa: CASRDQGSGLEKLFF

j_call: TRBJ2-7
v_call: TRBV7-2
cdr3_aa: CASSLEASSVKYF

j_call: TRBJ2-1
v_call: TRBV7-2
cdr3_aa: CASSPLGLPNEQFF

j_call: TRBJ1-5
v_call: TRBV20-1
cdr3_aa: CSASDSNQPQHF

j_call: TRBJ2-1
v_call: TRBV20-1
cdr3_aa: CSARDRAGVFLYNEQFF

j_call: TRBJ2-7
v_call: TRBV11-1
cdr3_aa: CASSFRTRSHEQYF

j_call: TRBJ2-2
v_call: TRBV24-1
cdr3_aa: CAAEGRDGNTGELFF

j_call: TRBJ2-3
v_call: TRBV20-1
cdr3_aa: CSATEFSRISTDTQYF

j_call: TRBJ1-2
v_call: TRBV5-1
cdr3_aa: CASSPGGQTINYGYTF

j_call: TRBJ2-3
v_call: TRBV27
cdr3_aa: CASSGDFRRGGTDTQYF

j_call: TRBJ2-3
v_call: TRBV24-1
cdr3_aa: CATSDSLEGPRTDTQYF

j_call: TRBJ2-3
v_call: TRBV5-1
cdr3_aa: CASSLEMQKDTQYF

j_call: TRBJ2-3
v_call: TRBV29-1
cdr3_aa: CSARRGGGTDTQYF

j_call: TRBJ1-2
v_call: TRBV20-1
cdr3_aa: CSATQDPRYGYTF

j_call: TRBJ1-1
v_call: TRBV6-5
cdr3_aa: CASSYASVAGETEAFF

j_call: TRBJ2-3
v_call: TRBV11-2
cdr3_aa: CASSLTPVSTDTQYF

j_call: TRBJ2-3
v_call: TRBV24-1
cdr3_aa: CATSGSPGDTQYF